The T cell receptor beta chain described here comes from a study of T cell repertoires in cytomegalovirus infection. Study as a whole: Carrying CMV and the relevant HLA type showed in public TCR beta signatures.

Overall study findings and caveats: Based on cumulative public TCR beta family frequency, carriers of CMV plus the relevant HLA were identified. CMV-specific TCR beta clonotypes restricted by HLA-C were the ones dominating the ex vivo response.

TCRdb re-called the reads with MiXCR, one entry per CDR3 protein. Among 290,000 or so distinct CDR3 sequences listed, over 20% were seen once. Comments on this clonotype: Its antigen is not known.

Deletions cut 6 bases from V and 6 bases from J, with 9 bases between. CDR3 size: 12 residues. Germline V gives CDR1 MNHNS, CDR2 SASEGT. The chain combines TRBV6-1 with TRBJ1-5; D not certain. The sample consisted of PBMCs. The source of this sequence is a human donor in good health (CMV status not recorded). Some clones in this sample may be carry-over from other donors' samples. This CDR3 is CASRPETQPQHF. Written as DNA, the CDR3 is TGTGCCAGCAGGCCCGAAACTCAGCCCCAGCATTTT.